The T cell receptor beta chain under discussion was sequenced for a study of cytomegalovirus exposure and HLA in healthy donors. Overall study results and limits: Reports credit the classifier with highly specific, highly sensitive diagnosis of cytomegalovirus status. Sequencing artifact likely explains a cluster of highly shared sequence variants. A later analysis revealed that TCR association rates differed between HLA loci, peaking at DRB1 and bottoming out at HLA-C. TCR beta V segments were, for the most part, productive about 87% or about 30% of the time in an earlier analysis.

The V end was cut by 5 bases, the J end by 1 base, with 8 bases between. The CDR3 length is 13 residues. Germline loops: CDR1 ENHRY, CDR2 SYGVKD. PCR primers comprised 60 Vbeta and 13 Jbeta primers. Using immunoSEQ multiplex PCR, the repertoire was profiled, and TCRdb retains in-frame clones only, with some absent. Seen here are around 220,000 clones, about 77% observed once, and the top ten hold 1.8%. This clone was seen once. No antigen is known for it. The sequence was obtained from a young woman in good health and CMV-seronegative. Material for sequencing was PBMCs. The J gene is TRBJ1-1, the V gene TRBV10-3; D gene uncertain. In DNA, the CDR3 is TGTGCCATCAGTAAGGGAGGGAACACTGAAGCTTTCTTT. Translation: CAISKGGNTEAFF.